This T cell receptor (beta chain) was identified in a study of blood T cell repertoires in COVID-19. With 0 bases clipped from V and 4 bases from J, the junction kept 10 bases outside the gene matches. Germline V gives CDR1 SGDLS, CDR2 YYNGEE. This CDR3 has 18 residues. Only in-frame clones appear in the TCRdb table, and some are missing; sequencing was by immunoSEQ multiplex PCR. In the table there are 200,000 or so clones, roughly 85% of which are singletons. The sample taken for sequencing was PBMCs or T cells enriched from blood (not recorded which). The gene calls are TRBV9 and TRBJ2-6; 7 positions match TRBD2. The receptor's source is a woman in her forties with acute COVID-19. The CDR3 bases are TGTGCCAGCAGCGTAGAGGCAGGGAGGGCTAAGGGGGCCAACGTCCTGACTTTC. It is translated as CASSVEAGRAKGANVLTF.